A few counts support the clone carrying this T cell receptor beta chain. What it binds is not known. The sample is drawn from a study of blood T cells in healthy people across ages. Study-wide points: Estimated diversity across one million T cells was deemed an underestimate.

With a J-beta primer mix and a sample-barcoded 5' primer, a second PCR ran roughly 6 to 11 cycles. A template-switch adaptor containing 12 random nucleotides labeled each cDNA molecule. MiXCR was run by TCRdb on the 5' RACE reads, yielding one entry per CDR3 protein. Counted here are 1.5 million to 2 million distinct CDR3 sequences, around half occurring once; the ten biggest clones make up 2% to 2.5%. This CDR3 is 12 amino acids long. V trimming: 8 bases; J trimming: 5 bases; junction bases outside the gene matches: 5. Germline values: CDR1 DFQATT, CDR2 SNEGSKA (reference sequence). Sequenced: blood. The TCR comes from a woman aged 40 to 50 in good health. The J gene is TRBJ2-1, the V gene TRBV20-1; 8 bases map to TRBD2. The CDR3 DNA reads TGCAGTCCCCTGCGGGGGGACAATGAGCAGTTCTTC. It specifies CSPLRGDNEQFF.